This TCR beta chain comes out of a study of T cell repertoires in cytomegalovirus infection. Study context: Public signatures in TCR beta pointed to CMV infection and matching HLA type. General observations from the study: The ex vivo response showed dominance by HLA-C-restricted CMV-specific TCR beta clonotypes. Cumulative public TCR beta family frequency identified CMV carriers with the relevant HLA.

This clonotype was recorded at least ten times. As yet, its antigen is unknown. Each CDR3 protein is one row after TCRdb ran MiXCR on the reads. The sample has about 680,000 distinct CDR3 sequences; roughly a quarter are singletons. CDR1 and CDR2 (germline): SGHVS, FNYEAQ. V dropped 1 base and J dropped 0 bases, with 13 bases sitting between them. CDR3 length equals 17 residues. The chain uses TRBV7-6 and TRBJ2-1; no clear D. The clonotype originates from a human donor in good health (CMV status not recorded). Some clones in this sample may be carry-over from other donors' samples. The sequenced sample was CD8+ T cells from PBMCs. CDR3 in amino acids: CASSLGSGKSSYNEQFF. CDR3 sequence (DNA): TGTGCCAGCAGCTTAGGTAGTGGAAAAAGCTCCTACAATGAGCAGTTCTTC.